The subject of this entry is one TCR beta chain. Original analysis: For nucleated cells, counts were estimated from reference gene primer amplification. The data were produced by immunoSEQ multiplex PCR, yet TCRdb's version contains in-frame clones alone and is incomplete. The V and J calls and clone size are taken from that table; D and trimming were inferred from the DNA. The table lists under 300,000 clones, 70% to 90% of them singletons. The record originates from a study of blood T cell repertoires in COVID-19. The CDR3 is 15 residues long. Trimming removed 2 bases at V and 4 bases at J, with 15 bases between. Germline V CDR1 and CDR2: MNHNS, SASEGT.

The sequence was obtained from a man aged 55 to 70 with acute or convalescent COVID-19. V gene TRBV6-1 combines with J gene TRBJ2-7; the D gene is possibly TRBD1 (5 bases). Sequencing used peripheral blood. In nucleotides, the CDR3 is TGTGCCAGCAGTGAATCTGCAGGGTTTTTTTACGAGCAGTACTTC. Its translation is CASSESAGFFYEQYF.